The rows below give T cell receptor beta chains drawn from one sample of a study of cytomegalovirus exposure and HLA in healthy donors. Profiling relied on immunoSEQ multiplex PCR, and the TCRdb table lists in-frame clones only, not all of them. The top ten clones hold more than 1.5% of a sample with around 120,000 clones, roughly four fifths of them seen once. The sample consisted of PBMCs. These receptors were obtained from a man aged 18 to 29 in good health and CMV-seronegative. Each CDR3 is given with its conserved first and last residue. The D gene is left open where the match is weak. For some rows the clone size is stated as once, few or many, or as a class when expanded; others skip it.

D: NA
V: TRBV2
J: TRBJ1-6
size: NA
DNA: TGTGCCAGCTCCCATTCAGTGTCACCCCTCCACTTT
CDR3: CASSHSVSPLHF

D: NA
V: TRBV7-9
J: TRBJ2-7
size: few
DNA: TGTGCCAGCAGCTTAGCGGGCGCATACGAGCAGTACTTC
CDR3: CASSLAGAYEQYF

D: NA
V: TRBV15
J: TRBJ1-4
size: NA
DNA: TGTGCCACCAGCAGAGGGGGACTGAATGAAAAACTGTTTTTT
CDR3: CATSRGGLNEKLFF

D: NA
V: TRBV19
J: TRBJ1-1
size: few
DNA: TGTGCCAGTACCATACAATGGCGGATGAACACTGAAGCTTTCTTT
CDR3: CASTIQWRMNTEAFF

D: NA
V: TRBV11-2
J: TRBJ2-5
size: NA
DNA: TGTGCCAGCAGCCCGGGTACCTTTACGGGGGACCAAGAGACCCAGTACTTC
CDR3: CASSPGTFTGDQETQYF

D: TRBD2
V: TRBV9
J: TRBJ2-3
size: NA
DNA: TGTGCCAGCAGCGTTTTGTCTAGCGGGGGGGCAGGGGATACGCAGTATTTT
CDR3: CASSVLSSGGAGDTQYF

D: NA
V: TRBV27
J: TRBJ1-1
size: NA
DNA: TGTGCCAGCAGTCCAAGGGGCCCCGATGAAGCTTTCTTT
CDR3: CASSPRGPDEAFF

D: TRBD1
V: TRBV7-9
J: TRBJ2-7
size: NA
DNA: TGTGCCAGCCAGACAGGGGAGCCCTACGAGCAGTACTTC
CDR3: CASQTGEPYEQYF

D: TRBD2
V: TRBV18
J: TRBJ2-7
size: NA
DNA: TGTGCCAGCTCACCTCTCCCCGGACTAGCGGGGGGGCCGGGCGAGCAGTACTTC
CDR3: CASSPLPGLAGGPGEQYF

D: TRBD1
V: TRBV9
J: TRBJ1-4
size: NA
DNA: TGTGCCAGCAGCGGGGGACAGTCAACTAATGAAAAACTGTTTTTT
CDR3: CASSGGQSTNEKLFF

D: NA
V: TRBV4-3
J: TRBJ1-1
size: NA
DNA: TGCGCCAGCAGCCAAGACCCTCCGTGGGGGGAGAACACTGAAGCTTTCTTT
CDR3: CASSQDPPWGENTEAFF

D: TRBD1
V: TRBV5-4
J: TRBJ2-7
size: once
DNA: TGTGCCAGCAGCTGGGGACAGGGGGAGCAGTACTTC
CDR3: CASSWGQGEQYF

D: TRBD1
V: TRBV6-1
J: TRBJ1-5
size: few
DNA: TGTGCCAGCAGTGAAGCGGTTGGACAGGGGCGCAGCAATCAGCCCCAGCATTTT
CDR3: CASSEAVGQGRSNQPQHF

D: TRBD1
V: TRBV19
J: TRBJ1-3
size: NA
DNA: TGTGCCAGTAGTTTCCAGGGGGCCGCCTCTGGAAACACCATATATTTT
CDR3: CASSFQGAASGNTIYF

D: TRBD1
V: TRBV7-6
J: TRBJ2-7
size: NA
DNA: TGTGCCAGCAGCCCCGGGACAGGGGCCTACGAGCAGTACTTC
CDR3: CASSPGTGAYEQYF

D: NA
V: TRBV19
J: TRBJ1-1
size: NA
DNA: TGTGCCACAGGGAGGACTGAAGCTTTCTTT
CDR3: CATGRTEAFF

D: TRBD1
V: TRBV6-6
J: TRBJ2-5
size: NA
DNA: TGTGCCAGCAGAGCAGACAGGGGGTTTGAGACCCAGTACTTC
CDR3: CASRADRGFETQYF

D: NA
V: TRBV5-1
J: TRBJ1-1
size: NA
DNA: TGCGCCAGCAGCGCCGGACTGGGGATGAACACTGAAGCTTTCTTT
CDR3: CASSAGLGMNTEAFF

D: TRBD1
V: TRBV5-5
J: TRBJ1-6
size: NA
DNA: TGTGCCAGCAGCTTCCTAGCGGGACAGGGGGCGAATTCACCCCTCCACTTT
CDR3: CASSFLAGQGANSPLHF

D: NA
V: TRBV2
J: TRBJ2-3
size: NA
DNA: TGTGCCAGGAGGGACACACAAGGCACAGATACGCAGTATTTT
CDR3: CARRDTQGTDTQYF

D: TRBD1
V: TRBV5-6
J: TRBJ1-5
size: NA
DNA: TGTGCCAGCACCGCAGGGGGTGGCAATCAGCCCCAGCATTTT
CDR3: CASTAGGGNQPQHF

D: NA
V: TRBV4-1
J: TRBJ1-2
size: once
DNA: TGCGCCAGCAGCCAAGACGGCAGGACATACGACGGCTACACCTTC
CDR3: CASSQDGRTYDGYTF

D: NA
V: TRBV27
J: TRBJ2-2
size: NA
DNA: TGTGCCAGCAGTTCCCGGGACTTCTTCACCGGGGAGCTGTTTTTT
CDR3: CASSSRDFFTGELFF

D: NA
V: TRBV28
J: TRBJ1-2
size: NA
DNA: TGTGCCAGCAGTTTGACTGGTTTGTGGTATGGCTACACCTTC
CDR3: CASSLTGLWYGYTF

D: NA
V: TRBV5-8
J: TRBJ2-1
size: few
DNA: TGTGCCAGCAGCTTAGGAGGGTTTGGTGAGCAGTTCTTC
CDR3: CASSLGGFGEQFF

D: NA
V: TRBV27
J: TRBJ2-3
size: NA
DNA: TGTGCCAGCAGTTTCTTCGGTGATACGCAGTATTTT
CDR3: CASSFFGDTQYF

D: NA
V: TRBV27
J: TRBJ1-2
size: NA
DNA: TGTGCCAGCAGGATATTTGCAGGGGTGTCTAACTATGGCTACACCTTC
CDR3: CASRIFAGVSNYGYTF

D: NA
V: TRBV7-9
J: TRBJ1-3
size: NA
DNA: TGTGCCAGCAGCCCGACCAGCAGGGGCTCTGGAAACACCATATATTTT
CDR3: CASSPTSRGSGNTIYF

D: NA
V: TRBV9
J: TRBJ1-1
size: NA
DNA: TGTGCCAGCAGCGCTACGGGACACGCAAACACTGAAGCTTTCTTT
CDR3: CASSATGHANTEAFF

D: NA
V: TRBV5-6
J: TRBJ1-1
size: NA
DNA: TGTGCCAGCAGCTTCGAGGCCCCCGGGGGGAAAGCTTTCTTT
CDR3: CASSFEAPGGKAFF

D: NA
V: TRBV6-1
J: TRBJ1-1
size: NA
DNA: TGTGCCAGCAGTGAACAGGGGATTTTGGGTGAAGCTTTCTTT
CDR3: CASSEQGILGEAFF

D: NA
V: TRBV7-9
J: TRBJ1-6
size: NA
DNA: TGTTCCAGCAGCCCTCGGACACTCAGCTCACCCCTCCACTTT
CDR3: CSSSPRTLSSPLHF

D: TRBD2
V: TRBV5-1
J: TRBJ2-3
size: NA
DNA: TGCGCCAGCAGCTTGGCTAGCGGGCGCTCCACAGATACGCAGTATTTT
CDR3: CASSLASGRSTDTQYF

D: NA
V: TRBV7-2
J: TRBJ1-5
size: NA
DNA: TGTGCCAGCAGCTTAGAAGAATACTATAATCAGCCCCAGCATTTT
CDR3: CASSLEEYYNQPQHF

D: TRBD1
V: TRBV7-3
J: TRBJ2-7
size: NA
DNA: TGTGCCAGCAGCCGAGGGACAGGGGGCCCAAGGTCCTACGAGCAGTACTTC
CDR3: CASSRGTGGPRSYEQYF

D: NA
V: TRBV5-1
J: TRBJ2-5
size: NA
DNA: TGCGCCAGCAGCTTCACTAGTACCCAAGAGACCCAGTACTTC
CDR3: CASSFTSTQETQYF

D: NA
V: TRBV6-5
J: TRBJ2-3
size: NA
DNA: TGTGCCAGCAGTTCCAGGGGAATTAGCACAGATACGCAGTATTTT
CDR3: CASSSRGISTDTQYF

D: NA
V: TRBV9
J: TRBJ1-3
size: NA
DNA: TGTGCCAGCAGCGTTTTTCTCTCCTCCAGCTCTGGAAACACCATATATTTT
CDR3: CASSVFLSSSSGNTIYF

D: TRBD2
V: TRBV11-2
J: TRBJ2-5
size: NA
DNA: TGTGCCAGCAGCTTAGGGGCGGGGGGGGTTTTAGAGACCCAGTACTTC
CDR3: CASSLGAGGVLETQYF

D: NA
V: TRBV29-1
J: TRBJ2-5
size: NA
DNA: TGCAGCGTCTTCGACAGCGTATTCCAAGAGACCCAGTACTTC
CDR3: CSVFDSVFQETQYF

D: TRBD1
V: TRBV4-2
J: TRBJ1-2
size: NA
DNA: TGTGCCAGCAGCCAGGTTCGACAGGGGAACTATGGCTACACCTTC
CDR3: CASSQVRQGNYGYTF

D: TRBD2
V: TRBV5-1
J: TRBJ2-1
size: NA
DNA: TGCGCCAGCAGACCCAGCGGGGGGCCTAACAATGAGCAGTTCTTC
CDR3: CASRPSGGPNNEQFF

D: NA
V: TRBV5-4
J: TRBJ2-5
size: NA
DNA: TGTGCCAGCAGTTCGTACCAAGAGACCCAGTACTTC
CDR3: CASSSYQETQYF

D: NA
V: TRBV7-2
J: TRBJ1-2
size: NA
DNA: TGTGCCAGCAGCTTTTCACAGGGCGTCTATGGCTACACCTTC
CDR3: CASSFSQGVYGYTF

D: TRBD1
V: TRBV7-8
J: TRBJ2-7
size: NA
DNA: TGTGCCAGCAGCTTGCCTGGACAGGCCAGGGGCTTC
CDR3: CASSLPGQARGF

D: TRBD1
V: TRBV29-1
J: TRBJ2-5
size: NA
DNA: TGCAGCGTTGAAGAGAATCCGGGACAGGGGGCTTCTGGGCTACCGCAAGAGACCCAGTACTTC
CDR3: CSVEENPGQGASGLPQETQYF

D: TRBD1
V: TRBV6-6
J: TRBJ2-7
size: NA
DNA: TGTGCCAGCAGTTACTCTCCGACAGGGCCCTACGAGCAGTACTTC
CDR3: CASSYSPTGPYEQYF

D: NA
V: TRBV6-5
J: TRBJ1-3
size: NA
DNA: TGTGCCAGCAGTTACGGGGGGTCTGGAAACACCATATATTTT
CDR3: CASSYGGSGNTIYF

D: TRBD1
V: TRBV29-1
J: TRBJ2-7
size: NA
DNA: TGCAGCGTTCCGGGACAGGGGAATCACGAGCAGTACTTC
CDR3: CSVPGQGNHEQYF

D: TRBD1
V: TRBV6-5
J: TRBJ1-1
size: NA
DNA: TGTGCCAGCAGTTCTGACAGGGGTAAAGCTTTCTTT
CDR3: CASSSDRGKAFF